Each of the 15 T cell receptor beta chains below was sequenced from the same sample in a study of T cells in Graves' hyperthyroidism and ophthalmopathy. There were TCR beta CDR3 regions amplified from RNA transcripts. Primed by the HTBI set, a first-round RT-PCR was run on the TCR CDR3. TCRdb reprocessed the multiplex PCR reads via MiXCR and lists one record per CDR3 protein. Found here are about 560,000 distinct CDR3 sequences, approximately 15% of them singletons; the top ten hold approximately 20%. The sequenced sample was blood. These receptors were obtained from a woman between 18 and 29 years old with Graves' hyperthyroidism.

CDR3 sequence: CASSQDPQGYTF. CDR3 DNA: TGCGCCAGCAGCCAAGACCCACAGGGCTACACCTTC. The chain employs TRBV4-1 and TRBJ1-2; D is ambiguous. Between the trimmed V and J ends, which lost 0 bases and 8 bases, there was a span of 7 bases. Germline values: CDR1 MGHRA, CDR2 YSYEKL. The CDR3 extends over 12 amino acids.

This clonotype came up a few times. J is TRBJ1-2 and V is TRBV5-5, with TRBD1 matching over 9 bases. The V and J ends lost 4 bases and 8 bases, in that order; junction bases with no gene match: 9. The CDR3 covers 14 residues. Germline lookup yields CDR1 SGHKS and CDR2 YYEKEE (reference sequence). CDR3 coding DNA: TGTGCCAGCAGCCAAACTACAGGGGGCGGGGGCTACACCTTC. This sequence encodes CASSQTTGGGGYTF.

This clonotype was detected a few times. The chain employs TRBV20-1 and TRBJ1-1; D possibly corresponds to TRBD1 (5 bases). The ends were cut back, 6 bases at V and 0 bases at J, with 11 bases in the middle. CDR3 length: 13 amino acids. The V gene's germline CDR1 is DFQATT and CDR2 SNEGSKA (reference sequence). CDR3 in DNA: TGCAGTGCCATCAGGGCTTTGAACACTGAAGCTTTCTTT. As protein: CSAIRALNTEAFF.

This clonotype was observed once. The rearrangement uses TRBV12-5 and TRBJ2-3; the match to TRBD1 covers 9 bases. The J segment lost 4 bases and the V segment lost 4 bases, leaving 9 bases of the junction unmatched. There are 16 residues in the CDR3. The germline V gene has CDR1 LGHNT and CDR2 FRNRAP. CDR3 nucleotide sequence: TGTGCTAGTGGTTACCGGGACAGGGTTCTTCCAGATACGCAGTATTTT. Translating it yields CASGYRDRVLPDTQYF.

This clonotype was counted a few times. V and J are TRBV5-6 and TRBJ1-5, with D possibly TRBD1 on 6 matching bases. The CDR3 length is 16 residues. Germline assignment: CDR1 SGHDT and CDR2 YYEEEE. V was pared by 4 bases and J by 1 base, with 15 bases between. The CDR3 DNA reads TGTGCCAGCAGCCCGCGAATGGGGGGCAGCAATCAGCCCCAGCATTTT. Its protein product is CASSPRMGGSNQPQHF.

The CDR3 region has the DNA TGTGCCAGCAGCCCGTGGACAGGGGTAGTCCAAAACATTCAGTACTTC. It is translated as CASSPWTGVVQNIQYF. The V call is TRBV7-9, the J call TRBJ2-4; 9 bases line up with TRBD1. Germline loops: CDR1 SEHNR, CDR2 FQNEAQ (reference sequence). The CDR3 has 16 residues. The V gene end was trimmed by 5 bases and the J gene end by 5 bases; junction bases not matched to a gene: 10.

This clonotype was detected ten times or more. V gene TRBV11-1 combines with J gene TRBJ2-3; no clear D gene. Germline-derived CDR1 and CDR2 are SGHAT and FQDESV (reference sequence). CDR3 length: 17 residues. V lost 1 base to trimming and J lost 7 bases, with 21 bases between them. CDR3 sequence (DNA): TGTGCCAGCAGCTTAGTCCCCCGACGGCTACTCACGCATACGCAGTATTTT. Its protein is CASSLVPRRLLTHTQYF.

The gene calls are TRBV18 and TRBJ2-5; D tentatively fits TRBD1 or TRBD2 (6 bases each). Trimming removed 4 bases from V and 4 bases from J, with 16 bases in between. The CDR3 is 15 residues long. Germline-derived CDR1 and CDR2 are KGHSH and LQKENI. The CDR3, as DNA: TGTGCCAGCTCACTGTCTCTCGGGGGCGGAGAGACCCAGTACTTC. It codes for CASSLSLGGGETQYF.

This clonotype was counted at least ten times. The V call is TRBV28, the J call TRBJ2-1; 11 bases are a match to TRBD2. J gave up 6 bases and V 5 bases, and 6 bases lay outside the gene matches. The length of the CDR3 is 15 residues. CDR1 is MDHEN, CDR2 SYDVKM, per germline. CDR3 sequence: CASSAPGLAANEQFF. The CDR3, as DNA: TGTGCCAGCAGTGCTCCGGGACTAGCGGCCAATGAGCAGTTCTTC.

The rearrangement links TRBV18 to TRBJ1-6; D is unclear. The CDR3 sequence is 13 residues long. Germline loops: CDR1 KGHSH, CDR2 LQKENI. The V end lost 2 bases, the J end lost 7 bases, and 6 bases lay between the germline ends. CDR3 sequence reads: CASSPTGNSPLHF. The CDR3, as DNA: TGTGCCAGCTCACCAACTGGAAATTCACCCCTCCACTTT.

The chain recombines TRBV30 with TRBJ1-5; 8 nucleotides match TRBD1. Trimming at V came to 2 bases and at J to 6 bases, leaving 3 bases not matched to a gene. There are 13 residues in the CDR3. CDR1 is GTSNPN, CDR2 SVGIG, per germline (reference sequence). CDR3 DNA: TGTGCCTGGAGTCTGACAGGGGTTCAGCCCCAGCATTTT. Amino acids: CAWSLTGVQPQHF.

This chain uses TRBV19 with TRBJ2-1; 7 positions agree with TRBD1. Germline values: CDR1 LNHDA, CDR2 SQIVND (reference sequence). This CDR3 comprises 15 residues. The trim removed 3 bases at V and 6 bases at J, leaving 8 bases unmatched. CDR3 sequence (DNA): TGTGCCAGTAGTATCTCCGGGACAGTCCCCAATGAGCAGTTCTTC. This sequence encodes CASSISGTVPNEQFF.

The chain joins TRBV29-1 to TRBJ2-3, with D perhaps TRBD1 (6 bases). Germline CDR1 SQVTM, CDR2 ANQGSEA. The CDR3 sequence is 15 residues long. V was shortened by 3 bases and J by 1 base, with 14 bases between the two germline ends. The CDR3 DNA reads TGCAGCGTTGATCAACAGGGTTCCGGCACAGATACGCAGTATTTT. This encodes CSVDQQGSGTDTQYF.

The chain employs TRBV6-1 and TRBJ1-3, with TRBD1 matching over 9 bases. Germline V lookup: CDR1 MNHNS, CDR2 SASEGT. V lost 5 bases, J lost 1 base, and 6 bases stayed unmatched. CDR3 size: 16 residues. The DNA of the CDR3 is TGTGCCAGCAGTAGTACAGGGGGCGAATCTGGAAACACCATATATTTT. Its translation: CASSSTGGESGNTIYF.

Ten or more counts support this clonotype. The gene calls are TRBV3-1 and TRBJ2-7, with TRBD1 matching over 7 bases. Germline loops: CDR1 LGHDT, CDR2 YNNKEL (reference sequence). The length of the CDR3 is 14 residues. Trimming removed 4 bases from V and 3 bases from J; junction bases left unmatched: 6. The CDR3 region has the DNA TGTGCCAGCAGCCTACAGGGGTACAACTACGAGCAGTACTTC. It codes for CASSLQGYNYEQYF.